What follows are 5 T cell receptor beta chains derived from one specimen sequenced in a study of T cell responses to AZD1222 COVID-19 vaccine. Data came from immunoSEQ multiplex PCR; TCRdb stores just in-frame clones and leaves some out. The table shows around 99,000 clones, with around 90% occurring only once. The sample was peripheral blood, taken 28 days after the second AZD1222 dose. The receptors stem from an adult who received the AZD1222 COVID-19 vaccine.

This clone is medium-sized within its sample. The rearrangement uses TRBV27 and TRBJ1-5; no clear D gene. The germline V gene has CDR1 MNHEY and CDR2 SMNVEV (reference sequence). Trimming removed 0 bases at V and 2 bases at J, with 11 bases between. This CDR3 has 16 residues. CDR3 DNA: TGTGCCAGCAGTTTATCGCCGCGGGGTGGCAATCAGCCCCAGCATTTT. As protein: CASSLSPRGGNQPQHF.

The chain recombines TRBV6-6 with TRBJ1-1; D gene uncertain. Per the germline V gene, CDR1 is MNHNY and CDR2 is SVGAGI (reference sequence). The CDR3 is 14 residues long. V lost 3 bases to trimming and J lost 0 bases, with 8 bases between them. CDR3 protein: CASSYMRMNTEAFF. The CDR3 DNA is TGTGCCAGCAGTTATATGAGGATGAACACTGAAGCTTTCTTT.

The rearrangement joins TRBV29-1 to TRBJ1-1; possible D gene TRBD1, 5 bases. The CDR3 runs to 13 residues. Per the germline V gene, CDR1 is SQVTM and CDR2 is ANQGSEA. The germline V and J ends were trimmed by 6 bases and 1 base, with 12 bases remaining between them. The CDR3 bases are TGCAGCGTCTCCGGGACCGCGAACACTGAAGCTTTCTTT. Residues: CSVSGTANTEAFF.

The CDR3 DNA reads as TGTGCAAGTCGCTGGAACACTGAAGCTTTCTTT. This codes for CASRWNTEAFF. The V and J genes are TRBV12-2 and TRBJ1-1. TRBV12-2 is a known pseudogene. The CDR3 spans 11 residues.

This clone was seen just once. This chain uses TRBV18 with TRBJ1-2; tentatively, D is TRBD1 (5 bases). The ends were cut back, 2 bases at V and 1 base at J, with 8 bases in the middle. Germline lookup yields CDR1 KGHSH and CDR2 LQKENI. The length of the CDR3 is 14 residues. The DNA for the CDR3 is TGTGCCAGCTCACCAGGGGCGGTTAACTATGGCTACACCTTC. Its protein product is CASSPGAVNYGYTF.